Reported below is one T cell receptor beta chain. Its antigen is currently unknown. Produced via immunoSEQ multiplex PCR; TCRdb's table is partial and in-frame only. Of over 80,000 clones listed, around 87% were seen once; the top ten hold approximately 5.6%. Germline loops: CDR1 MRHNA, CDR2 SNTAGT. V dropped 10 bases and J dropped 0 bases, with 10 bases sitting between them. This CDR3 contains 13 residues. This entry belongs to a study of identifying expanded T cells in peripheral blood. General study results and limits: Across healthy donors, higher total template counts meant significantly greater approximately 2-week count variance.

This receptor was identified in a person between 18 and 75 years old in good health. The genes are TRBV6-4 and TRBJ2-4, with D unclear. Sequencing was performed on blood. As DNA, the CDR3 is TGTGCCACCTGTCGAATAGCCAAAAACATTCAGTACTTC. Amino acid sequence: CATCRIAKNIQYF.